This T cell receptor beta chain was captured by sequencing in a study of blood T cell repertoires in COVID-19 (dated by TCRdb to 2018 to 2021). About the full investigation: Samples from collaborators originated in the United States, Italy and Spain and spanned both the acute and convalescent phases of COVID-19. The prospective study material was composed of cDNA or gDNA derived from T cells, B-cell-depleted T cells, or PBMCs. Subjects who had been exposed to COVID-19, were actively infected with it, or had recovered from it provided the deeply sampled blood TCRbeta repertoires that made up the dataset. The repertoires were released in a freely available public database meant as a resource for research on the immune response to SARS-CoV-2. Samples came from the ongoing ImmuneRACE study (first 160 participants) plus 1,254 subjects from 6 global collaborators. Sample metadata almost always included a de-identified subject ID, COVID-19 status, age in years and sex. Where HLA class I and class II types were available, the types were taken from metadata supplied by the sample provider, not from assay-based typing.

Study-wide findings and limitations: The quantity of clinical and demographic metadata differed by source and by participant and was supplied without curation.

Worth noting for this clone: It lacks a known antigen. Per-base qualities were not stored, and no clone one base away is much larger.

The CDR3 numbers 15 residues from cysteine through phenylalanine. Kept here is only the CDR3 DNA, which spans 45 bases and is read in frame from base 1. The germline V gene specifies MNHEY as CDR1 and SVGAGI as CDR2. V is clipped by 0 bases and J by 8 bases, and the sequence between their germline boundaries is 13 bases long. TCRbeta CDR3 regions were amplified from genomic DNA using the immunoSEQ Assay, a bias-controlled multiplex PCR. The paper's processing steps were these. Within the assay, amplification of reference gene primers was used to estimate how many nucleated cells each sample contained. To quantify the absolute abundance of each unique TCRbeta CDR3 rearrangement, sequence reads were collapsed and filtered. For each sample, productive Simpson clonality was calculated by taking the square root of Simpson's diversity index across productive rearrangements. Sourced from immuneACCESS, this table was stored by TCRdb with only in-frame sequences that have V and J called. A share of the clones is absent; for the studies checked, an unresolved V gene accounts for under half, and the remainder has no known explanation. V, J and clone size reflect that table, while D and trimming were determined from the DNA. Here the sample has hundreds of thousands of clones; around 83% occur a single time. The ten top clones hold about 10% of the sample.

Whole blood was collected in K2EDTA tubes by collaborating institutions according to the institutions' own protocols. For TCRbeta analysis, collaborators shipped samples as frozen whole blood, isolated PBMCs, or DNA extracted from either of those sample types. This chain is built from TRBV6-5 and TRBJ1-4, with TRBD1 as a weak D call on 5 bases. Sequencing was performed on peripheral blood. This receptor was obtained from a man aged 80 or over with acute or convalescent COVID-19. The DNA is TGTGCCAGCAGTTACTCACAGGTCGTCGGAGAAAAACTGTTTTTT. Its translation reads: CASSYSQVVGEKLFF.